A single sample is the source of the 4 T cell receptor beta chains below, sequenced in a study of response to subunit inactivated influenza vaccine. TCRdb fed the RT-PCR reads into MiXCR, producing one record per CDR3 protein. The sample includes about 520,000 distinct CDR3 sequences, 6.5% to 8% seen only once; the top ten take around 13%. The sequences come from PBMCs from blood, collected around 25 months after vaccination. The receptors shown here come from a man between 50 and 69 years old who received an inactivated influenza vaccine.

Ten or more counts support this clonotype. The CDR3: CASSPGVSGNTIYF. DNA for the CDR3: TGTGCCAGCAGCCCAGGGGTCTCTGGAAACACCATATATTTT. The genes are TRBV6-1 and TRBJ1-3, with D perhaps TRBD1 (6 bases). V lost 6 bases, J lost 0 bases, and 9 bases lay in between. The CDR3 spans 14 residues. Per germline, CDR1 MNHNS and CDR2 SASEGT.

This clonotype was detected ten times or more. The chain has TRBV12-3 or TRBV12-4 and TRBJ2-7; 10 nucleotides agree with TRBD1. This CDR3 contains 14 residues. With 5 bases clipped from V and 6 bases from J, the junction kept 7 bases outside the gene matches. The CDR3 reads CASSPDRGTSEQYF. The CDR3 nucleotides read TGTGCCAGCAGTCCGGACAGGGGGACATCCGAGCAGTACTTC.

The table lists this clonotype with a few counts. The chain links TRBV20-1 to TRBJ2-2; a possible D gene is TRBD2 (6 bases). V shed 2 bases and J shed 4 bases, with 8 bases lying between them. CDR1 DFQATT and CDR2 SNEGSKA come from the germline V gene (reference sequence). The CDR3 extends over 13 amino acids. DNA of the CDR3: TGCAGTGCTAGACAGGGAGGCACCGGGGAGCTGTTTTTT. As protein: CSARQGGTGELFF.

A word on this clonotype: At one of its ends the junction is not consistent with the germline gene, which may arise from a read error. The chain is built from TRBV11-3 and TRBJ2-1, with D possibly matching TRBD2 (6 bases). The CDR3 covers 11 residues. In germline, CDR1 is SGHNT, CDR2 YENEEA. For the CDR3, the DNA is TGTGCCAGCAGCTTTAGCGGAGAGCGGTTCTTC. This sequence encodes CASSFSGERFF.